The rows below give T cell receptor beta chains drawn from one sample of a study of blood T cell repertoires in COVID-19. TCRdb keeps only in-frame clones here, not all; method: immunoSEQ multiplex PCR. The sample lists roughly 250,000 clones; around 87% were seen once. The sample comprised peripheral blood. These receptors were taken from a woman between 50 and 59 years old with acute or convalescent COVID-19. CDR3s include the opening cysteine and the closing phenylalanine or tryptophan. The D gene is left open where the match is weak. Rows may omit the clone size; those that give it use once, few, many or a size class.

j_call v_call clone_size d_call cdr3_aa cdr3_nt
TRBJ2-7 TRBV28 . . CASRWGESSYEQYF TGTGCCAGCAGGTGGGGAGAGAGTTCCTACGAGCAGTACTTC
TRBJ2-5 TRBV24-1 . TRBD1 CATSVLGGTGERETQYF TGTGCCACCAGTGTCCTAGGGGGGACAGGCGAGCGAGAGACCCAGTACTTC
TRBJ2-4 TRBV29-1 . TRBD1 CSAWDRGDIQYF TGCAGCGCCTGGGACAGGGGGGACATTCAGTACTTC
TRBJ2-3 TRBV29-1 . TRBD2 CSGNPGAGVTDTQYF TGCAGCGGGAACCCTGGGGCGGGAGTAACAGATACGCAGTATTTT
TRBJ2-2 TRBV28 few TRBD1 CASKFPGTGVTGELFF TGTGCCAGCAAGTTCCCAGGGACAGGTGTGACCGGGGAGCTGTTTTTT
TRBJ2-1 TRBV7-2 . TRBD2 CASSFPSGSLSYNEQFF TGTGCCAGCAGCTTTCCTAGCGGGAGTTTATCCTACAATGAGCAGTTCTTC
TRBJ2-4 TRBV27 . . CASSLLPGSGNIQYF TGTGCCAGCAGTTTACTTCCGGGATCGGGGAACATTCAGTACTTC
TRBJ2-6 TRBV25-1 . TRBD1 CASRGTGPSGANVLTF TGTGCCAGCAGGGGGACAGGACCGTCTGGGGCCAACGTCCTGACTTTC
TRBJ2-7 TRBV20-1 . . CSARDGREQYF TGCAGTGCTAGGGACGGGAGAGAGCAGTACTTC
TRBJ2-7 TRBV10-3 . TRBD2 CAISYARTSGNSYEQYF TGTGCCATCAGTTACGCCCGGACTAGCGGGAACTCCTACGAGCAGTACTTC
TRBJ1-3 TRBV6-6 once . CASSQQAGRNTIYF TGTGCCAGCAGTCAACAGGCGGGGAGAAACACCATATATTTT
TRBJ2-2 TRBV7-9 . TRBD2 CASVSPGLASTGELFF TGTGCCAGCGTCTCTCCGGGACTAGCGTCTACCGGGGAGCTGTTTTTT
TRBJ2-2 TRBV7-3 . . CASSRTPANTGELFF TGTGCCAGCAGCCGGACACCCGCGAACACCGGGGAGCTGTTTTTT